This entry concerns a single T cell receptor beta chain. The antigen is undetermined. The table came from immunoSEQ multiplex PCR; TCRdb's copy has only in-frame clones and leaves some out. This sample has about 62,000 clones, with 88% found just once. This record comes from a study of OX40 agonist ivuxolimab in advanced cancers. General study findings and limits: Expanded clones tended on average to be more numerous among CD8+ T cells than CD4+.

The germline V gene has CDR1 MNHEY and CDR2 SMNVEV (reference sequence). The V gene lost 8 bases and the J gene lost 4 bases, with 17 bases spanning the gap. CDR3 length: 14 amino acids. The chain joins TRBV27 to TRBJ1-1; no definite D call. This specimen was CD4+ or CD8+ T cells sorted from blood, taken in a trial of the OX40 agonist ivuxolimab. The sequence was collected from an adult with an advanced solid tumor such as melanoma, head and neck, liver or kidney cancer. CDR3 in amino acids: CASLSSGYGTEAFF. In nucleotides, the CDR3 is TGTGCCAGCCTTTCCTCAGGCTACGGCACTGAAGCTTTCTTT.